This T cell receptor beta chain was sequenced in a study of beta chain features in type 1 diabetes. Overall study results and limits: A PCR bias possibly favoring shorter templates would apply equally to patients and controls.

The CDR3 loop spans 15 amino acids. The germline V gene has CDR1 SGHAT and CDR2 FQNNGV. V was clipped by 5 bases and J by 1 base; unmatched bases: 6. Of the isolated RNA, all was reverse transcribed, and so the sequenced material was expressed TCRB transcripts. TCRdb keeps only in-frame clones here, not all; method: immunoSEQ multiplex PCR. In the table there are hundreds of thousands of clones, over 9.5% of which are singletons. Via the markers CD45RO/CCR7/CD25/CD127/CD95/CD27, stem cell-like memory, regulatory, central memory and naive CD4+ cells were sorted. Points on this clone: Antigen specificity is unknown.

The chain joins TRBV11-2 to TRBJ2-5; TRBD1 agrees at 8 bases. Sequences were obtained from naive CD4+ T cells from blood. The TCR sequence derives from a woman aged 18-30 years in good health. The CDR3 DNA sequence: TGTGCCAGCAGCCCGATGGACAGGGTCCAAGAGACCCAGTACTTC. Amino acids: CASSPMDRVQETQYF.